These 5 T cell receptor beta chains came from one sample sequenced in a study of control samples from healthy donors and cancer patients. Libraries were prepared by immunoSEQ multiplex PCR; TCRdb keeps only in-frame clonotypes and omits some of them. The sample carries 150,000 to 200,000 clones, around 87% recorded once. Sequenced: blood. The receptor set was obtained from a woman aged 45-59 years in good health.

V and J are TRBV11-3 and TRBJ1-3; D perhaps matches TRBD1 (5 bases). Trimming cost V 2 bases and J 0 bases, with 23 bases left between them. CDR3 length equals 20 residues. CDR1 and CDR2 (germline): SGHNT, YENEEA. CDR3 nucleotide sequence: TGTGCCAGCAGCTTATGGAGACAGAACTCCACTTTGGTCTCTGGAAACACCATATATTTT. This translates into CASSLWRQNSTLVSGNTIYF.

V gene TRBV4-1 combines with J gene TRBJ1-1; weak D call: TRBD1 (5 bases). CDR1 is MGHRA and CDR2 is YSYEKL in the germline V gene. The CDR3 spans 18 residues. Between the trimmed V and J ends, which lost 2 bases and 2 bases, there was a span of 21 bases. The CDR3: CASSQLRTGQWANTEAFF. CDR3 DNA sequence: TGCGCCAGCAGCCAACTTCGAACGGGGCAATGGGCTAACACTGAAGCTTTCTTT.

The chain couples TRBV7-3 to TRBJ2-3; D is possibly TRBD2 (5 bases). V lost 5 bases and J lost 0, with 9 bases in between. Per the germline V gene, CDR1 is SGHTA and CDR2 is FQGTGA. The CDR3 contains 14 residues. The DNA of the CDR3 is TGTGCCAGCAGCGATAAGCGGAGCACAGATACGCAGTATTTT. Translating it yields CASSDKRSTDTQYF.

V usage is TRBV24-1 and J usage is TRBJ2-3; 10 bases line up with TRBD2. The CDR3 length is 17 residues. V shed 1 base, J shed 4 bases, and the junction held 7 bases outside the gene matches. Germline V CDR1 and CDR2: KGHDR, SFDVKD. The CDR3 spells CATSDFLSGGAADTQYF. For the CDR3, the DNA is TGTGCCACCAGTGATTTCCTCAGCGGGGGGGCCGCAGATACGCAGTATTTT.

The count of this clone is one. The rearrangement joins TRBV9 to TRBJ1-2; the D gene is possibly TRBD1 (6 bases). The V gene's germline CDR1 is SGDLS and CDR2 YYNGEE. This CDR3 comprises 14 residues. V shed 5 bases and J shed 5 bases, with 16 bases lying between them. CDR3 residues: CASSALGGPYGYTF. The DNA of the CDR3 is TGTGCCAGCAGTGCGCTAGGGGGTCCGTATGGCTACACCTTC.